This TCR beta chain was recorded in a study of shared clonotypes between healthy human individuals. This table comes from immunoSEQ multiplex PCR, and its TCRdb copy is limited to in-frame clones, with some not included. The data show more than 2,000,000 clones, with around nine tenths seen just once and around 0.15% held by the top ten. This clone was counted a single time. The CDR3 spans 16 residues. Between the trimmed V and J ends, which lost 2 bases and 10 bases, there was a span of 23 bases. In germline, CDR1 is MDHEN, CDR2 SYDVKM. The chain uses TRBV28 and TRBJ1-2, with a weak D call TRBD1 (6 bases). The TCR sequence derives from a young man in good health. Sequencing was performed on naive CD4+ T cells sorted from blood. As for subset: CD45RA+ positively selected. CDR3: CASSLPGTGGPSDYTF. CDR3 nucleotides: TGTGCCAGCAGTTTACCAGGGACGGGGGGCCCGTCTGACTACACCTTC.